This TCR beta chain is from a study of control samples from healthy donors and cancer patients (dated by TCRdb to 2020 to 2021). The library was prepared using the immunoSEQ multiplex PCR assay. In its TCRdb copy, this immuneACCESS table keeps in-frame sequences only and misses some clones. Where compared with another copy, unresolved V genes explain less than half of these, and the others have no known cause. This sample holds approximately 170,000 clones; about 94% were observed only once. The top ten clonotypes cover 0.68% of the sample. About this clone itself: Its antigen is still unknown. Base qualities were left out, and no much larger clone turns up one base away.

The CDR3 spans 12 residues, from the cysteine through the phenylalanine. Only the CDR3 DNA stays, 36 bases, in frame from base 1. CDR1 and CDR2 are drawn from the germline V gene: KGHDR, SFDVKD. V drops 5 bases and J drops 6 bases, leaving 6 bases in between. Material: blood. Recombination linked TRBV24-1 to TRBJ2-2; a weak D assignment points to TRBD2 (6 bases agree). This TCR derives from a woman aged 25 to 45 in good health. The CDR3 corresponds to CATSGGAGELFF. The sequenced DNA: TGTGCCACCAGTGGGGGGGCCGGGGAGCTGTTTTTT.